The 7 T cell receptor beta chains listed next were all sequenced from one sample in a study of post-analysis software for immune sequencing data. Study-wide results and caveats: Compared with controls, patients had more of roughly five TRBV segments, including TRBV5-6, TRBV5-1 and TRBV20-1.

The TCR beta cDNA libraries carried unique molecular identifiers. One entry per CDR3 protein results from TCRdb running MiXCR on the PCR reads. The table records 750,000 to 950,000 distinct CDR3 sequences, 53% of them present only once. For these TCRs, the target antigens are not known. Sample: blood. These TCRs come from a girl aged 10 to 17 with multiple sclerosis.

The chain recombines TRBV5-1 with TRBJ1-5; possible D gene TRBD1, 6 bases. Trimming removed 3 bases from V and 4 bases from J, with 20 bases in between. This CDR3 region has 17 residues. Per the germline V gene, CDR1 is SGHRS and CDR2 is YFSETQ. CDR3 loop: CASSSTAVTGRNQPQHF. The CDR3 bases are TGCGCCAGCAGCTCAACCGCGGTGACAGGAAGAAATCAGCCCCAGCATTTT. Full variable domain (rest looked up from reference TRBV5-1 and TRBJ1-5): KAGVTQTPRYLIKTRGQQVTLSCSPISGHRSVSWYQQTPGQGLQFLFEYFSETQRNKGNFPGRFSGRQFSNSRSEMNVSTLELGDSALYLCASSSTAVTGRNQPQHFGDGTRLSIL.

This chain joins TRBV7-2 and TRBJ1-1; no definite D call. The germline V gene encodes CDR1 SGHTA and CDR2 FQGNSA. Trimming removed 6 bases at V and 3 bases at J, with 14 bases between. The CDR3 covers 14 residues. The CDR3 sequence: CASSLIQAHTEAFF. The CDR3, as DNA: TGTGCCAGCAGTCTAATCCAGGCCCACACTGAAGCTTTCTTT.

The rearrangement links TRBV14 to TRBJ2-5, with D possibly TRBD2 on 6 matching bases. V was clipped by 0 bases and J by 4 bases, with 12 bases between them. The CDR3 sequence is 15 residues long. Germline V gives CDR1 SGHDN, CDR2 FVKESK. CDR3 region: CASSQERLALETQYF. CDR3 bases: TGTGCCAGCAGCCAAGAAAGGCTAGCGTTAGAGACCCAGTACTTC.

This clonotype was seen only a few times. In DNA, the CDR3 is TGCAGTGCTGGGACAGGGGGCCGGGCTGAAGCTTTCTTT. Translating it yields CSAGTGGRAEAFF. The chain combines TRBV20-1 with TRBJ1-1; 12 bases agree with TRBD1. Germline V lookup: CDR1 DFQATT, CDR2 SNEGSKA (reference sequence). Losses at the gene ends were 5 bases for V and 6 bases for J; bases not matched to a gene: 4. The CDR3 runs 13 residues.

The chain has TRBV6-1 and TRBJ1-2; TRBD1 aligns across 10 bases. Germline values: CDR1 MNHNS, CDR2 SASEGT. The V and J ends lost 4 bases and 7 bases, in that order; junction bases with no gene match: 3. The CDR3 is made up of 13 amino acids. This chain's CDR3 is CASSGDRGLGYTF. The CDR3 nucleotides read TGTGCCAGCAGTGGTGACAGGGGGCTTGGCTACACCTTC.

This chain's CDR3 is CASSRHSGTGTGELFF. DNA for the CDR3: TGTGCCAGCAGCCGTCATTCCGGGACAGGTACCGGGGAGCTGTTTTTT. The rearrangement joins TRBV12-3 or TRBV12-4 to TRBJ2-2; 8 nucleotides align to TRBD1. After removal of 6 bases from V and 5 bases from J, the junction contained 11 bases not matched to a gene. This CDR3 spans 16 amino acids.

The rearrangement uses TRBV6-2 or TRBV6-3 and TRBJ2-6, with 10 bases identical to TRBD1. Trimming at V came to 7 bases and at J to 1 base, leaving 13 bases not matched to a gene. Germline values: CDR1 MNHEY, CDR2 SVGEGT. CDR3 length equals 19 residues. This CDR3 is CASTDHQGQGESGANVLTF. The DNA of the CDR3 is TGTGCCAGCACCGACCACCAAGGACAGGGGGAATCTGGGGCCAACGTCCTGACTTTC.